This T cell receptor beta chain was recorded in a study of blood T cells in healthy people across ages. Turning to this clonotype: No antigen is known for it.

A second PCR of roughly 7 to 11 cycles used a sample-barcoded 5' primer and a J-beta primer mix. The template-switch adaptor, which had 12 random nucleotides, put a tag on each cDNA molecule. Sequencing recovered at least 3 million CDR3-containing paired-end reads from each sample. TCRdb reprocessed the 5' RACE reads with MiXCR, giving one entry per CDR3 protein. The sample carries roughly 1,500,000 distinct CDR3 sequences, about 43% recorded once. CDR1 and CDR2 from the germline V gene are SGHKS and YYEKEE (reference sequence). V lost 5 bases, J lost 2 bases, and 13 bases lay in between. CDR3 size: 15 residues. Notes on the study in general: Getting older went along with TCR beta diversity per million T cells dropping roughly linearly.

This TCR was recovered from a woman younger than 30 in good health. The sequenced sample consisted of blood. The rearrangement joins TRBV5-5 to TRBJ2-2; D is unclear. CDR3 in DNA: TGTGCCAGCAGGTCCGGGCAGGCTAACACCGGGGAGCTGTTTTTT. It specifies CASRSGQANTGELFF.